Following are 27 T cell receptor beta chains from one sample sequenced in a study of human T cells and chemical hapten exposure. TCRdb re-analysed the RACE reads in MiXCR, keeping a single row per CDR3 protein. The table includes about 80,000 distinct CDR3 sequences, around 10% detected once. Stated time point: patch test 2, 6 weeks after DPC sensitization. Noted treatment: therapeutic diphenylcyclopropenone sensitization with weekly scalp DPC. The source material was whole blood, sampled in connection with sensitization to the hapten diphenylcyclopropenone (DPC). These receptors originate from a man aged 18 to 29 with alopecia areata. Some clones in this sample may be carry-over from other donors' samples.

This clonotype was seen many times. This chain connects TRBV9 to TRBJ2-4; 10 nucleotides agree with TRBD1. V gave up 3 bases and J gave up 7 bases; unmatched junction bases: 13. The CDR3 covers 17 residues. From germline, CDR1 is SGDLS and CDR2 YYNGEE. CDR3 sequence: CASSAQPGQGMDNIQYF. In DNA form, the CDR3 reads TGTGCCAGCAGCGCCCAACCGGGACAGGGGATGGATAACATTCAGTACTTC.

This clonotype came up a few times. The gene calls are TRBV10-3 and TRBJ1-2; 9 bases line up with TRBD1. The CDR3 extends over 13 amino acids. Germline CDR1 reads ENHRY; CDR2 reads SYGVKD. Trimming took 7 bases from V and 5 from J; bases not matched to a gene: 5. CDR3 in amino acids: CAINLGQGYGYTF. DNA of the CDR3: TGTGCCATCAACCTAGGACAGGGGTATGGCTACACCTTC.

This chain links TRBV24-1 with TRBJ2-7; maybe TRBD1 (6 bases). CDR3 length: 13 residues. Trimming pared 8 bases from V and 12 bases from J, leaving 22 bases between. CDR1 is KGHDR and CDR2 is SFDVKD in the germline V gene. The chain's CDR3 is CATTSGTTDPRYV. CDR3 nucleotides: TGTGCCACCACGTCCGGGACAACTGATCCGAGGTACGTC.

The V call is TRBV7-3, the J call TRBJ2-3; a possible D gene is TRBD1 (5 bases). V was clipped by 0 bases and J by 6 bases, with 10 bases between them. The CDR3 extends over 14 amino acids. Germline V gene lookup returns CDR1 SGHTA and CDR2 FQGTGA. This chain's CDR3 is CASSLTGASDTQYF. CDR3 bases: TGTGCCAGCAGCTTAACAGGGGCCAGCGATACGCAGTATTTT. The whole variable domain, filled in from reference TRBV7-3 and TRBJ2-3, reads GAGVSQTPSNKVTEKGKYVELRCDPISGHTALYWYRQSLGQGPEFLIYFQGTGAADDSGLPNDRFFAVRPEGSVSTLKIQRTERGDSAVYLCASSLTGASDTQYFGPGTRLTVL.

The chain has TRBV19 and TRBJ2-3; possibly TRBD2 for D (6 bases). Trimming left V 5 bases short and J 4 bases short, with 16 bases between. Germline V gene sequence: CDR1 LNHDA, CDR2 SQIVND (reference sequence). CDR3 length: 15 residues. DNA of the CDR3: TGTGCCAGTAGTTGGGGGGACCTGGATTCAGATACGCAGTATTTT. Translation: CASSWGDLDSDTQYF.

This clonotype was detected ten times or more. The chain recombines TRBV2 with TRBJ2-1; 11 positions agree with TRBD2. Trimming cost V 6 bases and J 10 bases; bases outside gene matches: 11. Germline CDR1 reads SNHLY; CDR2 reads FYNNEI. This CDR3 has 15 residues. CDR3 DNA sequence: TGTGCCAGCAGCCGACTAGCGGGACTACTAGGCGAGCAGTTCTTC. Its translation is CASSRLAGLLGEQFF.

This clonotype has at least ten counts. The chain joins TRBV15 to TRBJ1-1; 9 bases fit TRBD1. With V trimmed by 3 bases and J by 2 bases, 4 bases remained unmatched. CDR1 and CDR2 (germline): LNHNV, YYDKDF (reference sequence). The CDR3 length is 15 residues. CDR3 sequence: CATSRDRGSNTEAFF. DNA of the CDR3: TGTGCCACCAGCAGGGACAGGGGATCAAACACTGAAGCTTTCTTT.

This clonotype was found a few times. The chain carries TRBV10-3 and TRBJ1-1; the D gene is possibly TRBD1 (5 bases). The CDR3 totals 19 residues. The germline CDR1 and CDR2 sequences are ENHRY and SYGVKD. V gave up 3 bases and J gave up 0 bases, with 23 bases separating them. As DNA, the CDR3 is TGTGCCATCAGTGACCCGGGGCAGCACTTCACGATAATGAACACTGAAGCTTTCTTT. Its protein is CAISDPGQHFTIMNTEAFF.

In its sample, this clonotype was seen many times. This sequence joins TRBV18 and TRBJ1-5, with D hard to call. Trimming shortened V by 3 bases and J by 7 bases, and 13 bases separated the two germline ends. The CDR3 contains 14 residues. Germline assignment: CDR1 KGHSH and CDR2 LQKENI. The CDR3: CASSPVQEDQPQHF. CDR3 bases: TGTGCCAGCTCACCTGTCCAGGAGGACCAGCCCCAGCATTTT. The whole variable domain, filled in from reference TRBV18 and TRBJ1-5, reads NAGVMQNPRHLVRRRGQEARLRCSPMKGHSHVYWYRQLPEEGLKFMVYLQKENIIDESGMPKERFSAEFPKEGPSILRIQQVVRGDSAAYFCASSPVQEDQPQHFGDGTRLSIL.

CDR3 protein: CASSPGPNRGVGEAFF. In DNA form, the CDR3 reads TGTGCCAGCAGCCCCGGTCCCAACCGTGGGGTCGGGGAAGCTTTCTTT. The chain uses TRBV9 and TRBJ1-1; no firm D call. V was cut by 4 bases and J by 8 bases, with 24 bases left in between. The CDR3 consists of 16 residues. Germline V gene sequence: CDR1 SGDLS, CDR2 YYNGEE.

In its sample, this clonotype was seen a few times. The chain uses TRBV11-3 and TRBJ1-1; D is undetermined. The CDR3 totals 16 residues. Deletions cut 0 bases from V and 2 bases from J, with 13 bases between. Germline V gene sequence: CDR1 SGHNT, CDR2 YENEEA. The CDR3 nucleotides are TGTGCCAGCAGCTTAGATCGTCGGACGGCCAACACTGAAGCTTTCTTT. Its protein is CASSLDRRTANTEAFF.

This clonotype was recorded many times. The rearrangement uses TRBV3-1 and TRBJ2-2; D may be TRBD1 or TRBD2 (5 bases each). Trimming took off 1 base at V and 3 bases at J, with 9 bases between the two ends. Germline CDR1 reads LGHDT; CDR2 reads YNNKEL (reference sequence). The CDR3 is 15 residues long. The CDR3 sequence: CASSQGDDHTGELFF. CDR3 DNA: TGTGCCAGCAGCCAAGGGGACGACCACACCGGGGAGCTGTTTTTT.

The sample holds a few counts of this clonotype. V and J are TRBV4-1 and TRBJ2-4, with D possibly TRBD2 on 5 matching bases. The CDR3 is 16 amino acids. Germline V CDR1 and CDR2: MGHRA, YSYEKL. Deletions cut 1 base from V and 0 bases from J, with 10 bases between. The CDR3 DNA is TGCGCCAGCAGCCAAGTTCCGGGAATAGCCAAAAACATTCAGTACTTC. As protein: CASSQVPGIAKNIQYF.

The chain couples TRBV7-6 to TRBJ2-2; 11 nucleotides match TRBD1. This CDR3 comprises 15 residues. Germline V gene data show CDR1 as SGHVS and CDR2 as FNYEAQ. V lost 4 bases and J lost 5; bases outside the gene matches: 3. The CDR3 nucleotides are TGTGCCAGCAGCTCAGGACAGGGGGCAACCGGGGAGCTGTTTTTT. Amino acids: CASSSGQGATGELFF. The variable domain in full, completed from reference TRBV7-6 and TRBJ2-2, reads GAGVSQSPRYKVTKRGQDVALRCDPISGHVSLYWYRQALGQGPEFLTYFNYEAQQDKSGLPNDRFSAERPEGSISTLTIQRTEQRDSAMYRCASSSGQGATGELFFGEGSRLTVL.

In this sample, this clonotype turned up many times. V is TRBV5-1 and J is TRBJ1-3, with no clear D. Germline CDR1 reads SGHRS; CDR2 reads YFSETQ. V lost 4 bases and J lost 2, with 13 bases in between. The CDR3 totals 15 residues. CDR3 in DNA: TGCGCCAGCAGCCGTTTCCCGGGAGCTGGAAACACCATATATTTT. Amino acids: CASSRFPGAGNTIYF.

This clonotype showed up many times. The V gene is TRBV18, the J gene TRBJ1-4; D is unclear. CDR1 is KGHSH, CDR2 LQKENI, per germline. The CDR3 length is 16 residues. V was cut by 1 base and J by 0 bases, with 9 bases left in between. CDR3 region: CASSPRGRTTNEKLFF. The DNA for the CDR3 is TGTGCCAGCTCACCACGTGGAAGGACAACTAATGAAAAACTGTTTTTT.

In the case of this clonotype: At one end the junction does not follow the germline gene, possibly because of a read error. The V gene is TRBV12-3 or TRBV12-4, the J gene TRBJ1-2; D gene ambiguous. This CDR3 comprises 14 residues. The CDR3 DNA follows: TGTGTCAGCTCCATTGTAGGAGGAGCCGGTGGCTACACCTTC. Protein: CVSSIVGGAGGYTF.

The sample holds a few counts of this clonotype. The rearrangement joins TRBV6-4 to TRBJ2-4; 14 bases are shared with TRBD2. The CDR3 totals 16 residues. Trimming took 4 bases from V and 7 from J; bases not matched to a gene: 6. CDR1 and CDR2 from the germline V gene are MRHNA and SNTAGT. The CDR3, as DNA: TGTGCCAGCAGTGCGACTAGCGGGGGGGGGTTCAACATTCAGTACTTC. It yields the protein CASSATSGGGFNIQYF.

This clonotype was seen repeatedly, ten times or more. V gene TRBV15 combines with J gene TRBJ2-6; D ambiguous. V was shortened by 0 bases and J by 0 bases, with 3 bases between the two germline ends. Germline V gene data show CDR1 as LNHNV and CDR2 as YYDKDF (reference sequence). The CDR3 covers 15 residues. This CDR3 reads CATSRDRSGANVLTF. The CDR3 DNA is TGTGCCACCAGCAGAGATCGCTCTGGGGCCAACGTCCTGACTTTC.

This clonotype has ten or more counts. This chain joins TRBV11-1 and TRBJ2-1; D possibly uses TRBD1 or TRBD2 (5 bases each). Trimming took off 3 bases at V and 8 bases at J, with 8 bases between the two ends. Germline assignment: CDR1 SGHAT and CDR2 FQDESV (reference sequence). The CDR3 loop spans 12 amino acids. CDR3 sequence reads: CASSLGVHEQFF. DNA for the CDR3: TGTGCCAGCAGCTTGGGGGTACATGAGCAGTTCTTC. Based on the CDR3 plus reference TRBV11-1 and TRBJ2-1, the full variable domain is EAEVAQSPRYKITEKSQAVAFWCDPISGHATLYWYRQILGQGPELLVQFQDESVVDDSQLPKDRFSAERLKGVDSTLKIQPAELGDSAMYLCASSLGVHEQFFGPGTRLTVL.

This chain uses TRBV4-3 with TRBJ1-2; tentative D call: TRBD1 (6 bases). Germline V gene lookup returns CDR1 LGHNA and CDR2 YSLEER. V gave up 1 base and J gave up 6 bases, with 21 bases separating them. This CDR3 is built from 17 residues. CDR3 sequence (DNA): TGCGCCAGCAGCCAAGGTAACAGGGAAGCAGCTCACAATGGCTACACCTTC. Amino acids: CASSQGNREAAHNGYTF.

The chain employs TRBV6-2 or TRBV6-3 and TRBJ1-1; 10 nucleotides match TRBD1. J lost 1 base, V lost 4 bases, and 12 bases had no gene match. The V gene's germline CDR1 is MNHEY and CDR2 SVGEGT. CDR3 length: 18 residues. The CDR3 DNA sequence: TGTGCCAGCAGTTCCTCAGACGGGACAGGGGTAGGGAACACTGAAGCTTTCTTT. It is translated as CASSSSDGTGVGNTEAFF.

There are many counts of this clonotype. The genes are TRBV7-6 and TRBJ1-1; D is possibly TRBD1 (5 bases). The germline CDR1 and CDR2 sequences are SGHVS and FNYEAQ. V lost 2 bases and J lost 1, with 11 bases in between. CDR3 length equals 15 residues. CDR3 bases: TGTGCCAGCAGCTTAAGTCCAGGGAAGAACACTGAAGCTTTCTTT. This sequence encodes CASSLSPGKNTEAFF.

The gene calls are TRBV10-3 and TRBJ2-7; TRBD2 agrees at 14 bases. The germline V gene encodes CDR1 ENHRY and CDR2 SYGVKD. The V gene end was trimmed by 5 bases and the J gene end by 5 bases; junction bases not matched to a gene: 8. The CDR3 runs 16 residues. The CDR3 region is CAISPGTSGGQHEQYF. In nucleotides, the CDR3 is TGTGCCATCAGTCCAGGGACTAGCGGGGGACAACACGAGCAGTACTTC.

With regard to this clonotype: A much larger clonotype is one base distant, so this may be a read error. Lacking the conserved final phenylalanine or tryptophan, this CDR3 likely reflects a read error. The V call is TRBV6-6, the J call TRBJ2-5, with D possibly matching TRBD1 (6 bases). This CDR3 comprises 12 residues. V lost 5 bases and J lost 5, with 9 bases in between. The V gene's germline CDR1 is MNHNY and CDR2 SVGAGI (reference sequence). DNA for the CDR3: TGTGCCAGCAGTGGGGGCCGGGAGACCCAGTACCTC. Its protein is CASSGGRETQYL.

This clonotype was counted many times. The chain carries TRBV10-3 and TRBJ2-5, with 10 bases aligning to TRBD1. CDR3 length equals 15 residues. V shed 0 bases, J shed 2 bases, and the junction held 0 bases outside the gene matches. Germline V gene sequence: CDR1 ENHRY, CDR2 SYGVKD. For the CDR3, the DNA is TGTGCCATCAGTGAGTCGGGACAGGGGCAAGAGACCCAGTACTTC. This gives the protein CAISESGQGQETQYF.

The table lists this clonotype with a few counts. J is TRBJ2-1 and V is TRBV4-2, with D perhaps matching TRBD1 or TRBD2 (5 bases each). V lost 4 bases and J 5 bases, leaving 18 bases between the germline ends. This CDR3 has 16 residues. In germline, CDR1 is LGHNA, CDR2 YNFKEQ. The DNA for the CDR3 is TGTGCCAGCAGCCGAGAGGGCAGGGCGGCTGACAATGAGCAGTTCTTC. It codes for CASSREGRAADNEQFF.